The clone carrying this TCR beta chain was seen only a few times. TCRdb called the 5' RACE reads again in MiXCR, with one record for every CDR3 protein. The profile shows 310,000 or so distinct CDR3 sequences, around 6.8% of them singletons. Germline V lookup: CDR1 SGDLS, CDR2 YYNGEE. The CDR3 has 15 residues. Trimming removed 2 bases at V and 4 bases at J, with 13 bases between. This specimen comes from a study of T cells after yellow fever vaccination. The V gene is TRBV9, the J gene TRBJ2-1; D ambiguous. This receptor was obtained from a man aged 18-30 years who received the YFV17D yellow fever vaccine. The source was PBMCs, collected approximately 47 days after the first yellow fever vaccination. The CDR3 loop reads CASSVFDGQYNEQFF. The CDR3 nucleotides are TGTGCCAGCAGCGTCTTCGACGGCCAATACAATGAGCAGTTCTTC.